The TCR beta chain under discussion was sequenced for a study of blood T cell repertoires in COVID-19. Whole-study context: Samples representing acute and convalescent COVID-19 were sourced from the United States, Italy and Spain. From T cells, B-cell-depleted T cells, or PBMCs came the material, which was cDNA or gDNA.

Per the authors' pipeline: Nucleated cell counts were estimated from reference gene primer amplification. The table came from immunoSEQ multiplex PCR; TCRdb's copy has only in-frame clones and leaves some out. The V and J calls and clone size are taken from that table; D and trimming were inferred from the DNA. The sample carries fewer than 110,000 clones, 70% to 90% recorded once. Germline V lookup: CDR1 LNHNV, CDR2 YYDKDF (reference sequence). The CDR3 contains 15 residues. Trimming cost V 0 bases and J 3 bases, with 11 bases left between them. Sequenced: peripheral blood. The V gene is TRBV15, the J gene TRBJ1-1; no definite D call. The TCR was taken from a man in his forties or fifties in a cohort sampled during active COVID-19. The CDR3 DNA reads as TGTGCCACCAGCAGAGAAAATCTAGAGGACACTGAAGCTTTCTTT. This encodes CATSRENLEDTEAFF.